The clone carrying this TCR beta chain was detected once. Its antigen remains unidentified. These data are taken from a study of graft-versus-host responses after intestinal transplantation. Data came from immunoSEQ multiplex PCR; TCRdb stores just in-frame clones and leaves some out. The sample lists about 41,000 clones; 85% to 95% were seen once. Trimming took 0 bases from V and 8 from J, leaving 16 bases between them. Germline V gives CDR1 WSHSY, CDR2 SAAADI. The CDR3 totals 15 residues. The sequence derives from a human donor who was the organ donor for an intestinal transplant. The chain recombines TRBV10-2 with TRBJ1-2; D uncertain. The sample here was unstimulated CD8+ T cells sorted from spleen or lymph node cells, taken before transplant. This CDR3 reads CASSESVASSVGYTF. In DNA, the CDR3 is TGCGCCAGCAGTGAGTCGGTGGCCTCCTCGGTGGGCTACACCTTC.